The 32 T cell receptor beta chains below come from one sample, sequenced in a study of OX40 agonist ivuxolimab in advanced cancers. Clones were sequenced by immunoSEQ multiplex PCR, and TCRdb holds only the in-frame ones, with some missing. The repertoire holds nearly 50,000 clones, with around 90% as singletons. The sequenced sample was CD4+ or CD8+ T cells sorted from blood, obtained in a trial of the OX40 agonist ivuxolimab. The receptors stem from an adult with an advanced solid tumor such as melanoma, head and neck, liver or kidney cancer.

The chain joins TRBV28 to TRBJ2-7; D is ambiguous. The germline gives CDR1 MDHEN, CDR2 SYDVKM. Trimming took off 3 bases at V and 3 bases at J, with 6 bases between the two ends. The CDR3 covers 12 residues. CDR3 residues: CASSFINYEQYF. The CDR3 region has the DNA TGTGCCAGCAGTTTCATCAACTACGAGCAGTACTTC. The full variable domain, its missing parts supplied by reference TRBV28 and TRBJ2-7, is DVKVTQSSRYLVKRTGEKVFLECVQDMDHENMFWYRQDPGLGLRLIYFSYDVKMKEKGDIPEGYSVSREKKERFSLILESASTNQTSMYLCASSFINYEQYFGPGTRLTVT.

This chain links TRBV11-2 with TRBJ2-7; no clear D gene. Trimming stripped 3 bases from V and 0 bases from J, with 12 bases between. Germline V gene lookup returns CDR1 SGHAT and CDR2 FQNNGV. The CDR3 covers 15 residues. This CDR3 reads CASSFVPESSYEQYF. Here the CDR3 DNA reads TGTGCCAGCAGCTTCGTCCCCGAAAGCTCCTACGAGCAGTACTTC. The variable domain in full, completed from reference TRBV11-2 and TRBJ2-7, reads EAGVAQSPRYKIIEKRQSVAFWCNPISGHATLYWYQQILGQGPKLLIQFQNNGVVDDSQLPKDRFSAERLKGVDSTLKIQPAKLEDSAVYLCASSFVPESSYEQYFGPGTRLTVT.

The V and J genes are TRBV28 and TRBJ1-2, with TRBD1 as a possible D gene (6 bases). Germline V gene sequence: CDR1 MDHEN, CDR2 SYDVKM. V dropped 2 bases and J dropped 2 bases, with 9 bases sitting between them. This CDR3 contains 14 residues. The chain's CDR3 is CASSLTGANYGYTF. CDR3 DNA sequence: TGTGCCAGCAGTTTAACGGGGGCCAACTATGGCTACACCTTC.

This chain joins TRBV19 and TRBJ2-1; D not certain. This CDR3 has 14 amino acids. The germline gives CDR1 LNHDA, CDR2 SQIVND (reference sequence). V dropped 5 bases and J dropped 0 bases, with 8 bases sitting between them. The CDR3 DNA reads TGTGCCAGTAGTGCTAGACGCTCCTACAATGAGCAGTTCTTC. Translating it yields CASSARRSYNEQFF.

V usage is TRBV2 and J usage is TRBJ2-7, with 8 bases aligning to TRBD2. The V gene's germline CDR1 is SNHLY and CDR2 FYNNEI. The CDR3 has 17 amino acids. V shed 5 bases, J shed 0 bases, and the junction held 12 bases outside the gene matches. CDR3 sequence (DNA): TGTGCCAGCAGTTGGGAGACCGGGGGGGTGAGCTCCTACGAGCAGTACTTC. Protein: CASSWETGGVSSYEQYF.

This clone came up once. The chain couples TRBV10-2 to TRBJ2-5, with 8 nucleotides matching TRBD2. V gave up 6 bases and J gave up 1 base; unmatched junction bases: 7. Germline CDR1 WSHSY, CDR2 SAAADI. The length of the CDR3 is 15 residues. The CDR3 sequence: CASSLKRGTQETQYF. Here the CDR3 DNA reads TGCGCCAGCAGCCTTAAGCGGGGGACCCAAGAGACCCAGTACTTC.

The chain has TRBV28 and TRBJ1-2, with 7 bases that match TRBD1. The CDR3 length is 16 residues. J was trimmed by 7 bases and V by 2 bases; bases with no gene match: 13. From germline, CDR1 is MDHEN and CDR2 SYDVKM. CDR3 sequence reads: CASSLRDSRAGGGYTF. In DNA form, the CDR3 reads TGTGCCAGCAGTTTACGGGACAGCCGAGCTGGGGGTGGCTACACCTTC.

The chain has TRBV9 and TRBJ2-1; D gene uncertain. Germline CDR1 and CDR2: SGDLS and YYNGEE. V gave up 0 bases and J gave up 6 bases, with 19 bases separating them. There are 17 residues in the CDR3. The CDR3 sequence is CASSVGAGSPVSNEQFF. CDR3 nucleotide sequence: TGTGCCAGCAGCGTAGGAGCCGGCAGTCCCGTTAGCAATGAGCAGTTCTTC.

J is TRBJ2-1 and V is TRBV29-1; D not resolved. Trimming removed 1 base from V and 5 bases from J, with 6 bases in between. CDR3 size: 12 residues. CDR1 is SQVTM, CDR2 ANQGSEA, per germline. CDR3 loop: CSVEVGNNEQFF. CDR3 nucleotide sequence: TGCAGCGTTGAAGTAGGGAACAATGAGCAGTTCTTC.

The chain uses TRBV27 and TRBJ2-3; D is undetermined. This CDR3 has 12 amino acids. Trimming shortened V by 5 bases and J by 2 bases, and 5 bases separated the two germline ends. The germline CDR1 and CDR2 sequences are MNHEY and SMNVEV (reference sequence). The CDR3 loop reads CASSPTTDTQYF. The CDR3 DNA is TGTGCCAGCAGTCCGACCACAGATACGCAGTATTTT.

This rearrangement joins TRBV29-1 to TRBJ1-1; TRBD1 is a possible D gene (5 bases). V lost 4 bases and J lost 4, with 7 bases in between. The CDR3 is made up of 11 amino acids. CDR1 is SQVTM, CDR2 ANQGSEA, per germline. This CDR3 is CSVAGTTEAFF. In nucleotides, the CDR3 is TGCAGCGTTGCAGGGACCACTGAAGCTTTCTTT.

The rearrangement links TRBV28 to TRBJ1-6, with D uncertain. Germline loops: CDR1 MDHEN, CDR2 SYDVKM. V was trimmed by 7 bases and J by 3 bases, leaving 10 bases between them. The CDR3 is 14 residues long. The CDR3 loop reads CASISPYYNSPLHF. The CDR3 nucleotides are TGTGCCAGCATATCACCGTACTATAATTCACCCCTCCACTTT. Variable domain in full (rest from reference TRBV28 and TRBJ1-6): DVKVTQSSRYLVKRTGEKVFLECVQDMDHENMFWYRQDPGLGLRLIYFSYDVKMKEKGDIPEGYSVSREKKERFSLILESASTNQTSMYLCASISPYYNSPLHFGNGTRLTVT.

The chain couples TRBV4-3 to TRBJ2-5, with D possibly being TRBD1 or TRBD2 (5 bases each). Germline assignment: CDR1 LGHNA and CDR2 YSLEER. The CDR3 runs to 15 residues. The V end was cut by 8 bases, the J end by 5 bases, with 21 bases between. The CDR3 spells CASASSTGTQETQYF. DNA of the CDR3: TGCGCCAGCGCTTCCTCAACCGGGACCCAGGAGACCCAGTACTTC.

This chain's CDR3 is CASSLTRGGNSPLHF. The CDR3 coding sequence is TGTGCCAGCAGCTTAACAAGGGGAGGTAATTCACCCCTCCACTTT. V is TRBV11-2 and J is TRBJ1-6; weak D call: TRBD1 (5 bases). The ends were cut back, 2 bases at V and 6 bases at J, with 11 bases in the middle. This CDR3 has 15 residues. Germline values: CDR1 SGHAT, CDR2 FQNNGV.

The V and J genes are TRBV7-7 and TRBJ2-1; maybe TRBD2 (6 bases). Germline V CDR1 and CDR2: SSHAT, FNYEAQ (reference sequence). The V and J ends lost 5 bases and 8 bases respectively, with 13 bases between them. The CDR3 runs 13 residues. CDR3 DNA sequence: TGTGCCAGCAGCACGACTAGTTTCGATGAGCAGTTCTTC. This encodes CASSTTSFDEQFF.

The V call is TRBV19, the J call TRBJ1-5; 11 bases are a match to TRBD1. CDR3 size: 16 residues. V dropped 5 bases and J dropped 7; count of bases not matched to a gene: 10. Germline CDR1 reads LNHDA; CDR2 reads SQIVND (reference sequence). The CDR3 sequence: CASSAGTGGSLQPQHF. The CDR3 coding sequence is TGTGCCAGTAGTGCCGGGACAGGGGGTTCCCTACAGCCCCAGCATTTT.

The rearrangement joins TRBV5-6 to TRBJ1-5; D is unresolved. The germline gives CDR1 SGHDT, CDR2 YYEEEE. V was pared by 1 base and J by 4 bases, with 6 bases between. There are 13 residues in the CDR3. This CDR3 is CASSLSPNQPQHF. The DNA of the CDR3 is TGTGCCAGCAGCTTGTCCCCGAATCAGCCCCAGCATTTT.

The table lists this clone with a count of one. The chain has TRBV28 and TRBJ2-2; D remains unclear. V was cut by 4 bases and J by 4 bases, with 19 bases left in between. CDR1 MDHEN and CDR2 SYDVKM come from the germline V gene. This CDR3 is built from 17 residues. The DNA for the CDR3 is TGTGCCAGCAGTTCCCCAACCCCTGACGGAATCACCGGGGAGCTGTTTTTT. Amino acids: CASSSPTPDGITGELFF.

This sequence joins TRBV6-1 and TRBJ1-2, with D perhaps TRBD1 (5 bases). V shed 5 bases and J shed 6 bases, with 7 bases lying between them. Looked up from germline, CDR1 is MNHNS and CDR2 is SASEGT. This CDR3 is 11 amino acids long. In nucleotides, the CDR3 is TGTGCCAGCAGTCAGGGAGATGGCTACACCTTC. Protein: CASSQGDGYTF.

V is TRBV4-3 and J is TRBJ2-7; TRBD1 is a possible D gene (5 bases). The V end was cut by 0 bases, the J end by 4 bases, with 13 bases between. The germline V gene encodes CDR1 LGHNA and CDR2 YSLEER. The CDR3 length is 15 residues. CDR3 sequence: CASSQDARTGYEQYF. As DNA, the CDR3 is TGCGCCAGCAGCCAAGACGCCAGAACAGGATACGAGCAGTACTTC.

The V gene is TRBV5-1, the J gene TRBJ2-7; D is perhaps TRBD2 (6 bases). The CDR3 loop spans 15 amino acids. V lost 0 bases and J lost 1, with 11 bases in between. Looked up from germline, CDR1 is SGHRS and CDR2 is YFSETQ. In nucleotides, the CDR3 is TGCGCCAGCAGCTTGGGACTAGACTTGTCCTACGAGCAGTACTTC. Its translation: CASSLGLDLSYEQYF. Supplemented by reference TRBV5-1 and TRBJ2-7, the full variable domain reads KAGVTQTPRYLIKTRGQQVTLSCSPISGHRSVSWYQQTPGQGLQFLFEYFSETQRNKGNFPGRFSGRQFSNSRSEMNVSTLELGDSALYLCASSLGLDLSYEQYFGPGTRLTVT.

The CDR3 region has the DNA TGTGCCAGCAGCCCAACCGGGGGACAGAACACTGAAGCTTTCTTT. It yields the protein CASSPTGGQNTEAFF. The gene calls are TRBV9 and TRBJ1-1, with D perhaps TRBD1 (6 bases). The CDR3 is made up of 15 amino acids. Germline assignment: CDR1 SGDLS and CDR2 YYNGEE. V was clipped by 4 bases and J by 1 base, with 14 bases between them.

The chain is built from TRBV5-1 and TRBJ2-7; 9 bases line up with TRBD1. Germline CDR1 reads SGHRS; CDR2 reads YFSETQ. V dropped 1 base and J dropped 3; count of bases not matched to a gene: 5. The CDR3 has 15 residues. This CDR3 reads CASSLTGQGYYEQYF. CDR3 bases: TGCGCCAGCAGCTTGACGGGACAGGGTTACTACGAGCAGTACTTC.

By its share, this clone is medium-sized. The chain couples TRBV10-3 to TRBJ2-7; D is possibly TRBD2 (6 bases). Germline V gives CDR1 ENHRY, CDR2 SYGVKD. V lost 7 bases to trimming and J lost 3 bases, with 19 bases between them. The CDR3 covers 15 residues. The CDR3 DNA is TGTGCCATCACCCCGACGACGGAGGGAGGCTACGAGCAGTACTTC. Translation: CAITPTTEGGYEQYF.

This sequence joins TRBV11-3 and TRBJ2-7; weak D call: TRBD1 (6 bases). V was cut by 0 bases and J by 6 bases, with 9 bases left in between. The CDR3 is 13 residues long. Germline CDR1 and CDR2: SGHNT and YENEEA. CDR3 protein: CASSLDLGGEQYF. The CDR3 region has the DNA TGTGCCAGCAGCTTAGATCTAGGGGGCGAGCAGTACTTC.

Note on this clone: Other DNA sequences in the sample encode the same CDR3. The chain is built from TRBV27 and TRBJ1-6, with no clear D. Per the germline V gene, CDR1 is MNHEY and CDR2 is SMNVEV (reference sequence). Trimming left V 2 bases short and J 6 bases short, with 2 bases between. This CDR3 region has 12 residues. CDR3 residues: CASSLGNSPLHF. Written as DNA, the CDR3 is TGTGCCAGCAGTTTAGGTAATTCACCCCTCCACTTT.

V is TRBV27 and J is TRBJ1-1; 9 nucleotides agree with TRBD1. Germline CDR1 is MNHEY and CDR2 is SMNVEV (reference sequence). V trimming: 0 bases; J trimming: 4 bases; junction bases outside the gene matches: 3. The CDR3 sequence is 15 residues long. The CDR3 spells CASSLSRTGATEAFF. The DNA of the CDR3 is TGTGCCAGCAGTTTATCCCGGACAGGGGCCACTGAAGCTTTCTTT.

V and J are TRBV5-4 and TRBJ2-6, with TRBD1 identical over 10 bases. With V trimmed by 4 bases and J by 3 bases, 1 base remained unmatched. The CDR3 length is 15 residues. Germline CDR1 and CDR2: SGHNT and YYREEE (reference sequence). CDR3 bases: TGTGCCAGCAGCGACAGGGGGCTTGGGGCCAACGTCCTGACTTTC. As protein: CASSDRGLGANVLTF.

This chain links TRBV5-1 with TRBJ2-5; 9 bases map to TRBD1. The CDR3 totals 18 residues. CDR1 is SGHRS, CDR2 YFSETQ, per germline. After removal of 0 bases from V and 4 bases from J, the junction contained 13 bases not matched to a gene. The CDR3 here is CASSLEGTGSLSGETQYF. DNA for the CDR3: TGCGCCAGCAGCTTGGAAGGGACAGGGTCCCTCTCAGGAGAGACCCAGTACTTC.

The chain combines TRBV13 with TRBJ1-2; no firm D call. This CDR3 comprises 11 residues. V was shortened by 1 base and J by 7 bases, with 4 bases between the two germline ends. Germline CDR1 and CDR2: PRHDT and FYEKMQ (reference sequence). The CDR3 spells CASSLEGGYTF. As DNA, the CDR3 is TGTGCCAGCAGCTTAGAAGGTGGCTACACCTTC.

V and J are TRBV18 and TRBJ2-1; D may be TRBD1 or TRBD2 (5 bases each). V gave up 2 bases and J gave up 0 bases, with 14 bases separating them. In germline, CDR1 is KGHSH, CDR2 LQKENI. The CDR3 runs to 17 residues. The CDR3 protein is CASSPTGTVSSYNEQFF. The CDR3 DNA reads as TGTGCCAGCTCACCAACCGGGACCGTCAGCTCCTACAATGAGCAGTTCTTC.

V usage is TRBV10-1 and J usage is TRBJ2-7; D may be TRBD1 or TRBD2 (7 bases each). CDR3 length: 13 residues. The germline V gene encodes CDR1 WNHNN and CDR2 SYGVQD (reference sequence). V gave up 10 bases and J gave up 4 bases, with 17 bases separating them. CDR3 sequence (DNA): TGCGCCACCAGCGGGACAGATACTTACGAGCAGTACTTC. Its translation: CATSGTDTYEQYF.